Listed here is a single T cell receptor beta chain. What it binds is unknown. These data are taken from a study of T cells in tuberculosis. General study findings and limits: The TCR-beta difference was not significant; alpha differences partly reflected length.

Germline values: CDR1 SGHTA, CDR2 FQGNSA. The CDR3 covers 14 residues. V lost 2 bases to trimming and J lost 13 bases; unmatched junction nucleotides: 12. Specified time point: new active TB diagnosis, blood taken before or within 7 days of starting treatment. Sequencing was performed with immunoSEQ multiplex PCR; in TCRdb, only in-frame clones are kept and a portion is missing. The sample yields under 45,000 clones, approximately 90% seen once. Sequencing used PBMCs, obtained at tuberculosis diagnosis. The sequence was collected from an adult with tuberculosis. V usage is TRBV7-2 and J usage is TRBJ1-1, with 8 bases matching TRBD1. CDR3 coding DNA: TGTGCCAGCAGCTTATTCGGAGGACAGGGCGGATTTTTCTTT. Protein sequence: CASSLFGGQGGFFF.